This T cell receptor beta chain was sequenced for a study of blood T cell repertoires in COVID-19 (dated by TCRdb to 2020 to 2022). Regarding the research as a whole: Samples covering the acute and convalescent phases of COVID-19 were provided by collaborators in the United States, Italy and Spain. The prospective study material was composed of cDNA or gDNA derived from T cells, B-cell-depleted T cells, or PBMCs. Subjects who had been exposed to COVID-19, were actively infected with it, or had recovered from it provided the deeply sampled blood TCRbeta repertoires that made up the dataset. A freely available public database, intended as a resource for researchers studying the immune response to SARS-CoV-2, is where the repertoires were released. The samples were drawn from two sources: the first 160 participants of the ongoing ImmuneRACE study, and some 1,300 subjects contributed by 6 global collaborators. The sample metadata nearly always contained a de-identified subject ID, COVID-19 status, age in years and sex. Where HLA class I and class II types were available, the types were taken from metadata supplied by the sample provider, not from assay-based typing. What the study reported, not specific to this receptor: The quantity of clinical and demographic metadata differed by source and by participant and was supplied without curation.

Compared with germline, V lacks 0 bases and J lacks 5 bases; bases without a gene match: 4. The CDR3 spans 14 residues, from the cysteine through the phenylalanine. The kept DNA is CDR3 alone, 42 bases in frame from the first base. CDR1 and CDR2, looked up from the germline V gene, are KGHSH and LQKENI. Each collaborating institution followed its own protocols to collect whole blood in K2EDTA tubes. For TCRbeta analysis, collaborators shipped samples in one of three forms: frozen whole blood, isolated PBMCs, or DNA extracted from either of those sample types. The immunoSEQ Assay, a bias-controlled multiplex PCR, was used to amplify TCRbeta CDR3 regions from genomic DNA. Per the original workflow: Nucleated cell counts per sample were estimated from amplification of reference gene primers within the assay. To quantify the absolute abundance of each unique TCRbeta CDR3 rearrangement, sequence reads were collapsed and filtered. Productive Simpson clonality was computed per sample as the square root of Simpson's diversity index over productive rearrangements. The immuneACCESS repertoire file appears here via TCRdb, limited to in-frame rearrangements. These files lack a portion of the clones; in checked studies, under half of the deficit traces to unresolved V genes, and the cause of the others is not known. For V, J and clone size, that table is used; D and trimming come from the DNA. Within this sample are over 150,000 clones, with 80% to 90% of them counted one time only. The ten largest clones take up roughly 8.7% of the sample.

With respect to this clone: Its cognate antigen has yet to be identified. There are no base qualities to consult, and no much larger clone falls within one base.

The origin of this receptor is a man aged 45-60 years with active or convalescent COVID-19. The receptor chain draws on TRBV18 and TRBJ2-7, with 7 central nucleotides matching TRBD2. Material: peripheral blood. The CDR3 protein is CASSPPFGGDEQYF. The nucleotide sequence is given as TGTGCCAGCTCACCACCGTTTGGGGGGGACGAGCAGTACTTC.